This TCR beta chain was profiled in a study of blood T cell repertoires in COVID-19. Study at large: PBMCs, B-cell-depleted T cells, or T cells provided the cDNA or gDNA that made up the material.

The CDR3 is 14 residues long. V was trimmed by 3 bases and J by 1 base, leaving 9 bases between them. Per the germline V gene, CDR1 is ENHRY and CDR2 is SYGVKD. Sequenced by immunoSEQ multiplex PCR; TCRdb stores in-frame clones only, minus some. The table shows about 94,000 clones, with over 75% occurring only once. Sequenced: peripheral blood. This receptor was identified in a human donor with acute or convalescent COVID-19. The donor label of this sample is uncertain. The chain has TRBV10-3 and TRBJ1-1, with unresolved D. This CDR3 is CAISDIRGNTEAFF. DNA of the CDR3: TGTGCCATCAGTGACATCCGGGGGAACACTGAAGCTTTCTTT.